Sequencing of this TCR beta chain was carried out in a study of T cells in Graves' hyperthyroidism and ophthalmopathy. Notes on the study in general: In blood, most of the thyroid clonotypes expanded above 0.001 were also present. From stable hyperthyroidism, ophthalmopathy was set apart by a 13 V-J model.

Note on this clonotype: Its antigen is as yet unknown.

It was RNA transcripts that yielded the amplified TCR beta CDR3 regions. The HTBI set primed first-round TCR CDR3 RT-PCR. TCRdb analysed the multiplex PCR reads with MiXCR anew, one entry per CDR3 protein. The sample yields hundreds of thousands of distinct CDR3 sequences, just under 20% seen once. V lost 4 bases and J lost 2, with 21 bases in between. This CDR3 spans 17 amino acids. Germline CDR1 is SGDLS and CDR2 is YYNGEE. Patients were excluded for uncontrolled infection, other autoimmune disease, pregnancy or lactation. The clonotype comes from a man aged 35 to 55 with Graves' ophthalmopathy. Material for sequencing was blood. The rearrangement links TRBV9 to TRBJ1-1; weak D call: TRBD1 (6 bases). The CDR3 is CASSLDPPGQVNTEAFF. CDR3 sequence (DNA): TGTGCCAGCAGCCTCGACCCCCCGGGACAAGTCAACACTGAAGCTTTCTTT.